A single sample gave rise to the 9 T cell receptor beta chains below, sequenced in a study of read filtering for tumor transcriptome and immune sequencing. This library used roughly 400 ng RNA and molecular barcoded adaptors spanning alpha/delta and beta/gamma chains. TCRdb re-analysed the reads in MiXCR, keeping a single row per CDR3 protein. The sample includes some 62,000 distinct CDR3 sequences, 11% to 15% seen only once; the top ten take roughly 45%. The sample was a population of CD138-negative cells sorted from bone marrow. Receptor source: a donor aged 40 or over with multiple myeloma.

This clonotype was counted ten times or more. This rearrangement joins TRBV7-3 to TRBJ2-6; a weak D match, TRBD1 (5 bases). This CDR3 contains 15 residues. V lost 3 bases to trimming and J lost 0 bases, with 6 bases between them. Germline loops: CDR1 SGHTA, CDR2 FQGTGA. The CDR3 nucleotides read TGTGCCAGCAGCTTGGGGCCCTCTGGGGCCAACGTCCTGACTTTC. It translates to CASSLGPSGANVLTF.

This clonotype has a count of ten or more. This chain joins TRBV7-2 and TRBJ2-3; TRBD2 agrees at 7 bases. Looked up from germline, CDR1 is SGHTA and CDR2 is FQGNSA. The CDR3 length is 16 residues. V dropped 0 bases and J dropped 1; count of bases not matched to a gene: 4. CDR3 nucleotides: TGTGCCAGCAGCTTAGCTTTGGCGGGGGGCACAGATACGCAGTATTTT. This translates into CASSLALAGGTDTQYF.

This clonotype was observed at least ten times. The genes are TRBV29-1 and TRBJ2-7, with 9 bases lining up with TRBD2. CDR1 is SQVTM and CDR2 is ANQGSEA in the germline V gene. The CDR3 contains 13 residues. The V and J ends lost 0 bases and 8 bases, in that order; junction bases with no gene match: 5. DNA for the CDR3: TGCAGCGTTGAAGAGGGCGGGAGGGTTCAGCAGTACTTC. It is translated as CSVEEGGRVQQYF.

This clonotype was observed at least ten times. The rearrangement joins TRBV7-9 to TRBJ2-7; D perhaps matches TRBD2 (5 bases). Germline values: CDR1 SEHNR, CDR2 FQNEAQ (reference sequence). This CDR3 spans 14 amino acids. The V end lost 5 bases, the J end lost 3 bases, and 14 bases lay between the germline ends. For the CDR3, the DNA is TGTGCCAGCAGCCCAGAATTTAGCGACTACGAGCAGTACTTC. It is translated as CASSPEFSDYEQYF.

This chain uses TRBV12-3 or TRBV12-4 with TRBJ1-1; possibly TRBD1 for D (6 bases). The length of the CDR3 is 14 residues. V was trimmed by 5 bases and J by 3 bases, leaving 13 bases between them. CDR3 loop: CASSHRNRDTEAFF. DNA for the CDR3: TGTGCCAGCAGTCACCGGAACAGGGACACTGAAGCTTTCTTT.

V gene TRBV20-1 combines with J gene TRBJ2-3; 9 nucleotides agree with TRBD1. The CDR3 is made up of 17 amino acids. Germline loops: CDR1 DFQATT, CDR2 SNEGSKA (reference sequence). V trimming: 5 bases; J trimming: 1 base; junction bases outside the gene matches: 13. This chain's CDR3 is CSADTGTGSGGTDTQYF. CDR3 bases: TGCAGTGCTGACACCGGGACAGGGAGCGGAGGCACAGATACGCAGTATTTT.

This clonotype was detected ten times or more. The J gene is TRBJ2-4, the V gene TRBV7-9; 10 bases align to TRBD1. The trim removed 0 bases at V and 3 bases at J, leaving 5 bases unmatched. The CDR3 sequence is 17 residues long. Germline V gene sequence: CDR1 SEHNR, CDR2 FQNEAQ (reference sequence). The CDR3 coding sequence is TGTGCCAGCAGCTTAGCGCTTGGGACAGGGGTCAAAAACATTCAGTACTTC. This translates into CASSLALGTGVKNIQYF.

Ten or more counts support this clonotype. The chain recombines TRBV23-1 with TRBJ2-4, with 9 bases that match TRBD1. TRBV23-1 is an ORF; its function is uncertain. Trimming at V came to 6 bases and at J to 15 bases, leaving 6 bases not matched to a gene. The length of the CDR3 is 11 residues. CDR3 amino acids: CASSPGTGMYF. CDR3 DNA: TGCGCCAGCAGCCCAGGGACAGGGATGTACTTC.

Worth noting for this clonotype: A much larger clonotype is one base distant, so this may be a read error. The chain carries TRBV7-2 and TRBJ2-1, with TRBD2 matching over 12 bases. This CDR3 contains 18 residues. The J segment lost 7 bases and the V segment lost 4 bases, leaving 14 bases of the junction unmatched. CDR1 and CDR2 from the germline V gene are SGHTA and FQGNSA. The CDR3 DNA follows: TGTGCCAGCAGCTCCAGACCCAGACTAGCGGGAGTTGGTAATGAGCAGTTCTTC. It translates to CASSSRPRLAGVGNEQFF. Based on the CDR3 plus reference TRBV7-2 and TRBJ2-1, the full variable domain is GAGVSQSPSNKVTEKGKDVELRCDPISGHTALYWYRQSLGQGLEFLIYFQGNSAPDKSGLPSDRFSAERTGGSVSTLTIQRTQQEDSAVYLCASSSRPRLAGVGNEQFFGPGTRLTVL.